A selection of T cell receptor beta chains follows, all from one sample in a study of Graves' ophthalmopathy and Graves' hyperthyroidism. TCRdb re-called the multiplex PCR reads with MiXCR, one entry per CDR3 protein. The repertoire consists of about 740,000 distinct CDR3 sequences, with 35% to 50% occurring once and the leading ten covering 44%. The sample consisted of peripheral blood. These receptors all come from an adult man with Graves' ophthalmopathy. Each CDR3 is given with its conserved first and last residue. The D gene is left open where the match is weak. Size tells how often a clone was seen (once, few, many) or the class of an expanded clone, and some rows leave it out.

. TRBJ1-2 TRBD1 TRBV25-1 TGTGCCAGCAGTGCTAGCTGGACAGGGCTCCATGGCTACACCTTC CASSASWTGLHGYTF
few TRBJ1-4 . TRBV19 TGTGCCAGTAGTATTAAGTCTTCGTTTGCAGGAAAACTGTTTTTT CASSIKSSFAGKLFF
. TRBJ1-3 . TRBV20-1 TGCAGTGCTAGAGATCCCCACTCTGGAAACACCATATATTTT CSARDPHSGNTIYF
. TRBJ1-2 . TRBV29-1 TGCAGCTTAGGCGGGGCAAACTATGGCTACACCTTC CSLGGANYGYTF
many TRBJ2-2 . TRBV25-1 TGTGCCAGCAGCCCTTATACCGGGGAGCTGTTTTTT CASSPYTGELFF
many TRBJ1-5 . TRBV29-1 TGCAGCGTTGGACATAATAGCAATCAGCCCCAGCATTTT CSVGHNSNQPQHF
. TRBJ1-6 . TRBV15 TGTGCCACCAGCAGAGATCGGGGGGTGGGAAATTCACCCCTCCACTTT CATSRDRGVGNSPLHF
. TRBJ2-7 . TRBV5-4 TGTGCCAGCAGCTTGGCCTGGGGGTTTGACGGCGAGCAGTACTTC CASSLAWGFDGEQYF
. TRBJ1-3 . TRBV29-1 TGCAGCGTTGTGGGTGAAGACACCATATATTTT CSVVGEDTIYF
. TRBJ2-3 . TRBV7-2 TGTGCCAGCAGCCATTCGGGACGCACAGATACGCAGTATTTT CASSHSGRTDTQYF
few TRBJ2-7 . TRBV5-1 TGCGCCAGCAGCTTGCCTCACCCGAACTCCTACGAGCAGTACTTC CASSLPHPNSYEQYF
many TRBJ2-7 . TRBV7-9 TGTGCCAGCAGCTTGGCAGGTCTCCCCTACGAGCAGTACTTC CASSLAGLPYEQYF
. TRBJ1-1 . TRBV9 TGTGCCAGCAGCCAAAACCCGGACGAAAACACTGAAGCTTTCTTT CASSQNPDENTEAFF
few TRBJ2-7 . TRBV20-1 TGCAGTGCTAGAGATCCGGGCCGATCCTACGAGCAGTACTTC CSARDPGRSYEQYF
. TRBJ1-1 . TRBV5-5 TGTGCCAGCAGCCTTCAACCCGCGGGTACTGAAGCTTTCTTT CASSLQPAGTEAFF
. TRBJ2-7 TRBD1 TRBV7-9 TGTGCCAGCAGCCCTCCTCCCCCGGGACAGAGCTACGAGCAGTACTTC CASSPPPPGQSYEQYF
. TRBJ1-4 TRBD1 TRBV7-9 TGTGCCAGCAGTTACGCGCAGGGGGGGCTTCATGAAAAACTGTTTTTT CASSYAQGGLHEKLFF
few TRBJ1-6 TRBD1 TRBV20-1 TGCAGTGCTAGAGATGTTAGACAGGGGCCGAGCTCCTATAATTCACCCCTCCACTTT CSARDVRQGPSSYNSPLHF
. TRBJ1-3 . TRBV10-3 TGTGCCAGCAGTGGCAGCTCTGGAGACACCATATATTTT CASSGSSGDTIYF
. TRBJ2-7 TRBD1 TRBV19 TGTGCCAGTAGTTGGGACAGGGAGACCTACGAGCAGTACTTC CASSWDRETYEQYF
. TRBJ2-2 . TRBV7-2 TGTGCCAGCAGCTCGAGATTTCCCGGGGAGCTGTTTTTT CASSSRFPGELFF
. TRBJ2-7 . TRBV10-2 TGCGCCAGCAGTGAGTCTGTCGGATACTACGAGCAGTACTTC CASSESVGYYEQYF
many TRBJ1-2 TRBD1 TRBV7-9 TGTGCCAGCAGCCGGGACAGCCACTGGTATGGCTACACCTTC CASSRDSHWYGYTF
. TRBJ1-5 TRBD1 TRBV10-3 TGTGCCATCAGTGAGTCGACAGGGGATAGCGATCAGCCCCAGCATTTT CAISESTGDSDQPQHF
. TRBJ2-2 . TRBV25-1 TGTGCCAGCAGTCCAGGGGCCACCGGGGAGCTGTTTTTT CASSPGATGELFF
. TRBJ1-2 . TRBV7-9 TGTGCCAGCAGCTTAAAGGAAGGACCTAACTATGGCTACACCTTC CASSLKEGPNYGYTF
few TRBJ1-1 . TRBV10-3 TGTGCCAGCACTAAGGATGACTGGACTGAAGCTTTCTTT CASTKDDWTEAFF
few TRBJ2-5 . TRBV20-1 TGCAGTGCTAGAGGGGGTGGTAGGGGAGAGACCCAGTACTTC CSARGGGRGETQYF
many TRBJ2-7 . TRBV7-2 TGTGCCAGCAGCTTACGCCGCGGGTACTCCTACGAGCAGTACTTC CASSLRRGYSYEQYF
. TRBJ1-1 . TRBV30 TGTGCCTGGAGCAACCGGGGTGAAGCTTTCTTT CAWSNRGEAFF
. TRBJ1-6 TRBD1 TRBV20-1 TGCAGTGCAGACAGGGAGCATAATTCACCCCTCCACTTT CSADREHNSPLHF
many TRBJ1-1 TRBD1 TRBV20-1 TGCAGTGCTAGAGATGAGGGGGCTGGAGCTTTCTTT CSARDEGAGAFF
. TRBJ1-4 . TRBV20-1 TGCAGTGCTCATACAGGGCAGGGTGAAAAACTGTTTTTT CSAHTGQGEKLFF
few TRBJ1-1 . TRBV15 TGTGCCACCAGCAGAGGCGAGATGATGAACACTGAAGCTTTCTTT CATSRGEMMNTEAFF
. TRBJ1-5 . TRBV20-1 TGCAGTGCTAGAACAGGAAATTACAATCAGCCCCAGCATTTT CSARTGNYNQPQHF
. TRBJ1-2 . TRBV14 TGTGCCAGCAGCCAAGATCGAACAGGGCGAAACTATGGCTACACCTTC CASSQDRTGRNYGYTF
few TRBJ2-5 TRBD1 TRBV20-1 TGCAGTGCAGGGGGACAGAGTATAGAGACCCAGTACTTC CSAGGQSIETQYF
. TRBJ1-2 TRBD1 TRBV7-9 TGTGCCAGCAGCTTAGTTAGTTCAGGGGGCTATGGCTACACCTTC CASSLVSSGGYGYTF
. TRBJ2-2 . TRBV12-3/TRBV12-4 TGTGCCAGCAGTCCAAGACTAGTAGACACCGGGGAGCTGTTTTTT CASSPRLVDTGELFF
. TRBJ2-7 . TRBV7-9 TGTGCCAGCTCAAAAGGAAACGAGCAGTACTTC CASSKGNEQYF
. TRBJ2-7 TRBD1 TRBV25-1 TGTGCCAGCAGTTCTCCAGGACAGGGTAATTTCGAGCAGTACTTC CASSSPGQGNFEQYF
. TRBJ2-6 . TRBV2 TGTGCCAGCAGTGGTAGGATCGGGGCCAACGTCCTGACTTTC CASSGRIGANVLTF
. TRBJ2-5 . TRBV20-1 TGCAGTGCTAGAGTCCAAGGGGGAGCAGAGACCCAGTACTTC CSARVQGGAETQYF
. TRBJ2-5 . TRBV7-2 TGTGCCAGCAGCCTATCCCACGGAACCCGACGAGAGACCCAGTACTTC CASSLSHGTRRETQYF
once TRBJ1-6 . TRBV9 TGTGCCAGCGCAACCGGGACGAGGTCGATGGACCCCCACTTT CASATGTRSMDPHF
many TRBJ1-5 . TRBV2 TGTGCCAGCAATCCGGACAGAGATCAGCCCCAGCATTTT CASNPDRDQPQHF
many TRBJ2-2 TRBD2 TRBV25-1 TGTGCCAGCAGTGCCTCTAGCGGGCTGAACACCGGGGAGCTGTTTTTT CASSASSGLNTGELFF
. TRBJ1-5 . TRBV19 TGTGCCAGTGGTCCGGGGAATCAGCCCCAGCATTTT CASGPGNQPQHF
. TRBJ2-5 . TRBV20-1 TGCAGTGCTAGAGAGGCGGGAATGAGCCAAGAGACCCAGTACTTC CSAREAGMSQETQYF
few TRBJ1-1 . TRBV7-9 TGTGCCAGTATCGGGACCGAGAACACTGAAGCTTTCTTT CASIGTENTEAFF
. TRBJ2-5 . TRBV25-1 TGTGCCAGCAGTGCTATGAAGGGGTTCTCGGAGATCCCCCCCCAAGAGACCCAGTACTTC CASSAMKGFSEIPPQETQYF
many TRBJ1-6 . TRBV9 TGTGCCAGCAGCGTAGAAGCAATAGGGAATTCACCCCTCCACTTT CASSVEAIGNSPLHF
many TRBJ1-3 TRBD1 TRBV15 TGTGCCACCAGCAGAGGGACAGGGGTGACCGGAAACACCATATATTTT CATSRGTGVTGNTIYF
. TRBJ1-4 . TRBV7-9 TGTGCCAGCAGCTCCTATTTAGACAGTAATGAAAAACTGTTTTTT CASSSYLDSNEKLFF
. TRBJ1-2 . TRBV2 TGTGCCAGCAGTGCTGCGGGGGGGGCTAACTATGGCTACACCTTC CASSAAGGANYGYTF
. TRBJ2-7 TRBD2 TRBV7-9 TGTGCCAGCAGCTTAGCTCACCTGGCGGGGGTGACCTACGAGCAGTACTTC CASSLAHLAGVTYEQYF
. TRBJ2-6 . TRBV19 TGTGCCAGTAGTAGAAAGGCGGGCTCTGGGGCCAACGTCCTGACTTTC CASSRKAGSGANVLTF